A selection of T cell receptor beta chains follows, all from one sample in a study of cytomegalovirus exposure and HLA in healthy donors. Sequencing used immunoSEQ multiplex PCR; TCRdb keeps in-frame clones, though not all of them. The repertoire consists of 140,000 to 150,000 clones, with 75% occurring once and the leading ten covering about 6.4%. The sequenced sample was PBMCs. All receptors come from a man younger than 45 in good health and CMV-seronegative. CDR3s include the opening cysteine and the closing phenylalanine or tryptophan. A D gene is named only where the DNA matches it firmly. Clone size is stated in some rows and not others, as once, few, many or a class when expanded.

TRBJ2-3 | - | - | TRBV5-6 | CASSLDRGLTDTQYF | TGTGCCAGCAGCTTAGATCGGGGACTCACAGATACGCAGTATTTT
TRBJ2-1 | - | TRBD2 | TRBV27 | CASCPAWTSGGPGVF | TGTGCCAGCTGCCCAGCTTGGACTAGCGGGGGCCCCGGGGTCTTC
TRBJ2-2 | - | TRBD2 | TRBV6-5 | CASTAGGTGELFF | TGTGCAAGCACAGCGGGGGGGACCGGGGAGCTGTTTTTT
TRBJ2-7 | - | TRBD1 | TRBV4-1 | CASSQGQGSPSYEQYF | TGCGCCAGCAGCCAAGGACAGGGGTCCCCATCCTACGAGCAGTACTTC
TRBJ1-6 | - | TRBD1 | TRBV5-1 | CASSLWDGEGARIYSPLHF | TGCGCCAGCAGCTTGTGGGACGGTGAGGGGGCGCGGATTTATTCACCCCTCCACTTT
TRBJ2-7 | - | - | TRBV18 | CASSPRTDHYEQYF | TGTGCCAGCTCACCGAGAACAGACCACTACGAGCAGTACTTC
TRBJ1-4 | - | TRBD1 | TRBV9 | CASSVGNGQGGEKLFF | TGTGCCAGCAGCGTAGGTAATGGACAGGGAGGCGAAAAACTGTTTTTT
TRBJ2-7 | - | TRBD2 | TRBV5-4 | CASSRHTSGSYEQYF | TGTGCCAGCAGCCGTCATACTAGCGGGAGCTACGAGCAGTACTTC
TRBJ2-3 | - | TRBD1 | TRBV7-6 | CASSWDRAADTQYF | TGTGCCAGCAGCTGGGACAGGGCAGCAGATACGCAGTATTTT
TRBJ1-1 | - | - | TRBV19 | CASTRGGHMNTEAFF | TGTGCCAGTACCCGCGGGGGGCATATGAACACTGAAGCTTTCTTT
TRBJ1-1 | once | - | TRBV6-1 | CASSQQQGIPEAFF | TGTGCCAGCAGTCAACAACAGGGAATCCCTGAAGCTTTCTTT
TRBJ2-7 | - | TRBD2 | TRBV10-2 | CASRRASGSVYEQYF | TGCGCCAGCAGGAGGGCTAGCGGGAGTGTATACGAGCAGTACTTC
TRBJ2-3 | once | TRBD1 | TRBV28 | CASSEGLSRDSTDTQYF | TGTGCCAGCAGTGAGGGGCTGAGTCGGGACAGTACAGATACGCAGTATTTT
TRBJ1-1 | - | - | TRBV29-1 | CSVEQGTAFF | TGCAGCGTTGAGCAGGGCACAGCTTTCTTT
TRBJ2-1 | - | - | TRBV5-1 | CASSLVDREGEQFF | TGCGCCAGCAGCTTGGTGGACAGGGAGGGTGAGCAGTTCTTC
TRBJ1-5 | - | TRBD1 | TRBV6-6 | CASSGTGRGGNQPQHF | TGTGCCAGCAGTGGGACAGGGCGGGGGGGCAATCAGCCCCAGCATTTT
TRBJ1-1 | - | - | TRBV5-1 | CASSIEAGTEAFF | TGCGCCAGCAGTATCGAGGCGGGCACTGAAGCTTTCTTT
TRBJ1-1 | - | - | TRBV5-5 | CASSSRGAGEAFF | TGTGCCAGCAGCTCGCGGGGAGCAGGTGAAGCTTTCTTT
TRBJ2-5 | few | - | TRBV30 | CASTTGQETQYF | TGTGCCTCCACGACAGGACAAGAGACCCAGTACTTC
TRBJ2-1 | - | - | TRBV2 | CASRAREGAYNEQFF | TGTGCCAGCAGGGCCCGTGAGGGGGCCTACAATGAGCAGTTCTTC
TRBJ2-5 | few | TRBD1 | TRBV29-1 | CSASGGWETQYF | TGCAGCGCCTCAGGGGGTTGGGAGACCCAGTACTTC
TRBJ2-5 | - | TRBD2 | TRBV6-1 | CASSEWVAGGPQETQYF | TGTGCCAGCAGTGAATGGGTAGCGGGGGGGCCCCAAGAGACCCAGTACTTC
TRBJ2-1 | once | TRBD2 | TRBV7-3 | CASSLAGGLYNEQFF | TGTGCCAGCAGCTTAGCGGGGGGGCTTTACAATGAGCAGTTCTTC
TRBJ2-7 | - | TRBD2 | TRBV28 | CASSSVGLAGCYF | TGTGCCAGCAGTTCGGTGGGACTAGCGGGATGCTACTTC
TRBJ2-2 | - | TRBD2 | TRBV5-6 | CASSPGPAGATTGELFF | TGTGCCAGCAGTCCGGGGCCAGCGGGGGCCACCACCGGGGAGCTGTTTTTT
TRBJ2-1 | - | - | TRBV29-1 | CSVAGDYNEQFF | TGCAGCGTTGCGGGGGACTACAATGAGCAGTTCTTC
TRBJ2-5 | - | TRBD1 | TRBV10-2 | CASSDGQGGRETQYF | TGCGCCAGCAGTGACGGACAGGGAGGACGAGAGACCCAGTACTTC
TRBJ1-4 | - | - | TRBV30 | CAWSGPRSEKLFF | TGTGCCTGGAGTGGGCCCCGAAGTGAAAAACTGTTTTTT
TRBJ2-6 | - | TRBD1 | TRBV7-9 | CASSTDRVGANVLTF | TGTGCCAGCAGCACCGACAGGGTTGGGGCCAACGTCCTGACTTTC
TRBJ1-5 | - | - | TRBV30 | CAWSVTGNQPQHF | TGTGCCTGGAGTGTGACAGGTAATCAGCCCCAGCATTTT
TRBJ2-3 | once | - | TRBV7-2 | CASSLDYYTDTQYF | TGTGCCAGCAGCTTAGATTATTACACAGATACGCAGTATTTT
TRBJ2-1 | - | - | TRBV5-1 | CASSFRVSYNEQFF | TGCGCCAGCAGCTTCCGGGTTTCCTACAATGAGCAGTTCTTC
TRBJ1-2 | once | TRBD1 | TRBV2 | CASSEGVTGGNYGYTF | TGTGCCAGCAGTGAAGGTGTCACAGGGGGGAATTATGGCTACACCTTC
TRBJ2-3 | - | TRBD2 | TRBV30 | CAWSPGTSGDTQYF | TGTGCCTGGAGCCCCGGGACTAGCGGAGATACGCAGTATTTT
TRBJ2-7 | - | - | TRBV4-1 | CASSQERRKGDYEQYF | TGCGCCAGCAGCCAAGAGCGGAGGAAGGGAGACTACGAGCAGTACTTC
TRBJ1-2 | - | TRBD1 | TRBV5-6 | CASIPPGGGSYGYTF | TGTGCCAGCATCCCTCCAGGGGGCGGGAGCTATGGCTACACCTTC
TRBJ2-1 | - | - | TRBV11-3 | CASSFSTGNYEQFF | TGTGCCAGCAGCTTCTCCACAGGTAATTATGAGCAGTTCTTC